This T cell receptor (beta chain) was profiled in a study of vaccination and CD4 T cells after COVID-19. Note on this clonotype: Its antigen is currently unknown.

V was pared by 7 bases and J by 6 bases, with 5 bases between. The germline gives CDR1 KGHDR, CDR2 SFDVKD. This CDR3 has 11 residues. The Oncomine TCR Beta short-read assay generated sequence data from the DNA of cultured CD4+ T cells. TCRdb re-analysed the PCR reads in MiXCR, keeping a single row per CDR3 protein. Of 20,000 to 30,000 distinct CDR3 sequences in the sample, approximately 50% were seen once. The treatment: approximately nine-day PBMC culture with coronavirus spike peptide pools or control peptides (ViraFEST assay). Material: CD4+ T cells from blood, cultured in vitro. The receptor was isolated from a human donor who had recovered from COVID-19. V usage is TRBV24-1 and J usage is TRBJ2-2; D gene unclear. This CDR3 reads CATRLAGELFF. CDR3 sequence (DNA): TGTGCCACCAGGCTAGCCGGGGAGCTGTTTTTT.